This T cell receptor beta chain was recovered during a study of patients and donors after allogeneic stem cell transplantation. Germline V lookup: CDR1 MNHNY, CDR2 SVGAGI (reference sequence). This CDR3 comprises 16 residues. V dropped 4 bases and J dropped 0; count of bases not matched to a gene: 8. TCRdb called the RT-PCR reads again in MiXCR, with one record for every CDR3 protein. The data hold a few hundred thousand distinct CDR3 sequences, with around two fifths observed a single time. This clonotype was detected a few times. The sample consisted of blood, either unsorted or a sorted T cell fraction (not recorded which). The rearrangement joins TRBV6-6 to TRBJ1-2; 7 nucleotides line up with TRBD1. The clonotype originates from a human donor who was either an allogeneic HSCT recipient or a stem cell or donor lymphocyte infusion donor (not recorded which). It is not recorded whose cells these are; they may come from a transplant donor. In nucleotides, the CDR3 is TGTGCCAGCAGTTCTACCCAGGGGGGAGCTAACTATGGCTACACCTTC. Protein: CASSSTQGGANYGYTF.